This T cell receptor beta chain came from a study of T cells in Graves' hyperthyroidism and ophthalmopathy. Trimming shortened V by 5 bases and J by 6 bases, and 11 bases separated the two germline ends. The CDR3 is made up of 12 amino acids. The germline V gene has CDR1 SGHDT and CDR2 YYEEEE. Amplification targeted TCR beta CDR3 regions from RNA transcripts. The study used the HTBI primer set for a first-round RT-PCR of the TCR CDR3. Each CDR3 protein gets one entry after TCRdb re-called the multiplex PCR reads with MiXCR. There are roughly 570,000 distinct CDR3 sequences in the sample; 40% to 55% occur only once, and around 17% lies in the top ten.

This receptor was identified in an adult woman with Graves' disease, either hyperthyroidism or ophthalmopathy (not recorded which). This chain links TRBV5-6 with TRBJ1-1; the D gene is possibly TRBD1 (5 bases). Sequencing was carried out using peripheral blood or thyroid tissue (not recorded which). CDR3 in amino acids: CASRYLTAEAFF. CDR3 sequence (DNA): TGTGCCAGCAGATACTTGACAGCTGAAGCTTTCTTT.